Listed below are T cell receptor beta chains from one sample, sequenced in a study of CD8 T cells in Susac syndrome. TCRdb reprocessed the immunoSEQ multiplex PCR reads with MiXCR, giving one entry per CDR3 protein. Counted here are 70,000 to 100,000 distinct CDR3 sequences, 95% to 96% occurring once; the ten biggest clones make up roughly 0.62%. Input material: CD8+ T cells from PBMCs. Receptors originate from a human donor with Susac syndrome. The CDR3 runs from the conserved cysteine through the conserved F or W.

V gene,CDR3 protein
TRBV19,CASRGQREAFF
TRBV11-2,CASSEMSGGHYNEQFF
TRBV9,CASSIHTGELFF
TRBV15,CATSREVATDTQYF
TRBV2,CASSEDSQPQHF
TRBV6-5,CASSPRQGLNSPLHF
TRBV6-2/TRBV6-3,CASTEKGTAIYEQYF
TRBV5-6,CASSWTGTGVSPLHF
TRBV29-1,CSVPRTVGSNEQFF
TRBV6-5,CASRYRRAGETQYF
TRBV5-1,CASSAANTGELFF
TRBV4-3,CASSSRWGETQYF
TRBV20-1,CSANHGTHMNTEAFF
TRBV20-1,CSARVGQSYTGELFF
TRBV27,CASSLGTAYEQYF
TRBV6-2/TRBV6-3,CASRPGGGAYNEQFF
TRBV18,CASSPPRDQETQYF
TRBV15,CATSTRDRGSADTQYF
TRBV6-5,CASSYIQFYGYTF
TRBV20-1,CSANVGGRGENSPLHF
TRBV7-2,CASSLAPSYNSPLHF
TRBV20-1,CSARSSGVAETNQEAKNIQYF
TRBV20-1,CSARAGIAGGETQYF
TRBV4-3,CASSPGGKRQGGETQYF
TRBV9,CASSAPRTDTQYF
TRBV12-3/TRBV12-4,CASSTGPSNQPQHF
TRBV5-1,CASSVDSSQDTQYF
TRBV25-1,CASSELQGDGYTF
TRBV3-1,CASSQEAQRNYGYTF
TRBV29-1,CSVVIGDRGQPQHF
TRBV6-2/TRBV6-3,CASRAWRAGGTEAFF
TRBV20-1,CSARGPGYNEQFF
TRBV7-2,CASSPVGSSYGYTF
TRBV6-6,CASTGTGITDTQYF
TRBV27,CASSLSVDSWVTEAFF
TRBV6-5,CASSLGGTVGEAFF
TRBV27,CASSFYSGTGVGNTEAFF
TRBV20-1,CSALDTEAFF
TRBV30,CAWDTNQETQYF
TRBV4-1,CASSSVDGSGNTIYF
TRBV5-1,CASSPTGEFTEAFF
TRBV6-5,CASSSPGSSYNSPLHF
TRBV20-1,CSARGRNSNQPQHF
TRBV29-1,CSVVPSGGDEQYF
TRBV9,CASSVGPGYNSPLHF
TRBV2,CASSDRSIDHNEQFF
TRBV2,CASSDRQEQETQYF
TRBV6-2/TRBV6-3,CASRPATGAAFF
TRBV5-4,CASSRGGEGSYNEQFF
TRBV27,CASSELGYEQYF
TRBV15,CATSREATNEKLFF
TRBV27,CASRTGQGARGYTF
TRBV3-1,CASSRGSTDTQYF
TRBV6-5,CASRDVSTYEQYF
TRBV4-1,CASNPGGDSGNTIYF